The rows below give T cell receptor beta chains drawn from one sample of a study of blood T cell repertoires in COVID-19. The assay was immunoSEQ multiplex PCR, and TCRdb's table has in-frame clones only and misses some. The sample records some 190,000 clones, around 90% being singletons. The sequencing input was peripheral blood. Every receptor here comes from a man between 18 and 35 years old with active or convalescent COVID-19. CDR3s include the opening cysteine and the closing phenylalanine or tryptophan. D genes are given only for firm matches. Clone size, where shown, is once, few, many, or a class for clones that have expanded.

TGTGCCAGCAGCTTGAACCTAGCGGGAGGGTGGAATGAGCAGTTCTTC	CASSLNLAGGWNEQFF	.	TRBD2	TRBJ2-1	TRBV5-4
TGTGCCAGTAGTCCTCAGGGACAGCGCTGGGATGGCTACACCTTC	CASSPQGQRWDGYTF	.	TRBD1	TRBJ1-2	TRBV19
TGTGCCAGCAGCAAAATCCCCCGGGTGAGCTCCTACAATGAGCAGTTCTTC	CASSKIPRVSSYNEQFF	once	.	TRBJ2-1	TRBV21-1
TGTGCCAGCAGCACCGGGACTAGCGGGTTTGCCCTACCTACCTACGAGCAGTACTTC	CASSTGTSGFALPTYEQYF	.	TRBD2	TRBJ2-7	TRBV28
TGTGCCTGGAGTGAGGTGGGCTCAGGCGAAAAACTGTTTTTT	CAWSEVGSGEKLFF	.	.	TRBJ1-4	TRBV30
TGTGCCAGCAGCTCTACAGGGTACGACGGAAACACCATATATTTT	CASSSTGYDGNTIYF	.	.	TRBJ1-3	TRBV5-6
TGTGCCAGATATGGGACAGGGATCTCTGGGGCCAACGTCCTGACTTTC	CARYGTGISGANVLTF	.	TRBD1	TRBJ2-6	TRBV2
TGTGCCAGTCCGAGGACAGGGTCGGATACGCAGTATTTT	CASPRTGSDTQYF	.	TRBD1	TRBJ2-3	TRBV5-8
TGTGCCAGCAGCAGGGACTATAGCAATCAGCCCCAGCATTTT	CASSRDYSNQPQHF	few	.	TRBJ1-5	TRBV9
TGTGCCAGCAGCAATGGACAGTCCTATGGCTACACCTTC	CASSNGQSYGYTF	.	.	TRBJ1-2	TRBV2
TGCGCCAGCAGTCTCAGGGACAGGGGGAAAGAAAGCTATGGCTACACCTTC	CASSLRDRGKESYGYTF	.	TRBD1	TRBJ1-2	TRBV10-2
TGTGCCAGCAGCCAGGACTATGGACGCACAGATACGCAGTATTTT	CASSQDYGRTDTQYF	.	.	TRBJ2-3	TRBV3-1/TRBV3-2
TGTGCCAGTAGTGTACAGGGCTCAAATGAAAAACTGTTTTTT	CASSVQGSNEKLFF	.	.	TRBJ1-4	TRBV19
TGCGCCAGCAGCTTCGGGGGACTAGGTAACTACGAGCAGTACTTC	CASSFGGLGNYEQYF	once	TRBD2	TRBJ2-7	TRBV5-1
TGTGCCAGCAGTGTGGCACGTGTGCAGTACTTC	CASSVARVQYF	.	.	TRBJ2-7	TRBV25-1
TGTGCCAGCAGCTCCTTGCGGGTGAACACTGAAGCTTTCTTT	CASSSLRVNTEAFF	.	.	TRBJ1-1	TRBV7-2